These T cell receptor beta chains were read from a single sample in a study of CD8+ T cells in alopecia areata. Produced via immunoSEQ multiplex PCR; TCRdb's table is partial and in-frame only. Of 98,000 or so clones in the sample, 45% to 60% were seen once. Sequenced material: NKG2D-low CD8+ T cells sorted from blood. The receptor source for this set is a human donor with alopecia areata. Each CDR3 is given with its conserved first and last residue. D genes are given only for firm matches. Size is stated for part of the rows, as once, few or many counts, or as a class when the clone is expanded.

TRBV4-1	.	TRBJ1-5	once	CASSQDLGGRRVVQPQHF	TGCGCCAGCAGCCAAGATCTCGGTGGTCGCAGGGTGGTACAGCCCCAGCATTTT
TRBV9	TRBD2	TRBJ2-1	.	CASSVVSSGTREQFF	TGTGCCAGCAGCGTAGTTTCTAGCGGGACCCGGGAGCAGTTCTTC
TRBV29-1	.	TRBJ1-2	.	CSVEDSGGYTF	TGCAGCGTTGAAGATAGTGGCGGCTACACCTTC
TRBV28	.	TRBJ1-5	.	CAGGRPDSNQPQHF	TGTGCCGGGGGGAGGCCCGATAGCAATCAGCCCCAGCATTTT
TRBV27	TRBD2	TRBJ2-7	.	CASSSGLLYEQYF	TGTGCCAGCAGTTCGGGACTACTCTACGAGCAGTACTTC
TRBV6-5	.	TRBJ2-5	.	CASSPDSGTQYF	TGTGCCAGCAGCCCGGACTCCGGGACCCAGTACTTC
TRBV5-1	.	TRBJ2-7	.	CASSLSGSIYEQYF	TGCGCCAGCAGCTTAAGCGGGTCGATCTACGAGCAGTACTTC
TRBV7-3	TRBD2	TRBJ2-1	.	CASSLTASGHIYNEQFF	TGTGCCAGCAGCTTAACGGCTAGCGGGCATATATACAATGAGCAGTTCTTC
TRBV9	.	TRBJ2-7	few	CASSVEDSTYEQYF	TGTGCCAGCAGCGTAGAGGACTCAACCTACGAGCAGTACTTC
TRBV4-1	.	TRBJ1-5	.	CASSQGPEDQPQHF	TGCGCCAGCAGCCAAGGGCCAGAGGATCAGCCCCAGCATTTT
TRBV29-1	.	TRBJ2-1	.	CSVAGNYNEQFF	TGCAGCGTTGCAGGGAACTACAATGAGCAGTTCTTC
TRBV15	TRBD2	TRBJ2-1	.	CATSSGRDYNEQFF	TGTGCCACCAGCAGCGGGAGGGATTACAATGAGCAGTTCTTC
TRBV5-6	.	TRBJ2-7	.	CASSLDPQGYEQYF	TGTGCCAGCAGCTTGGACCCCCAGGGCTACGAGCAGTACTTC
TRBV6-5	.	TRBJ2-7	once	CASSYSGFDEQYF	TGTGCCAGCAGTTACTCCGGATTTGACGAGCAGTACTTC
TRBV27	.	TRBJ2-5	.	CASSPRERELGETQYF	TGTGCCAGCAGTCCCAGGGAGCGAGAGCTGGGGGAGACCCAGTACTTC
TRBV4-1	.	TRBJ1-1	.	CASSQGVGAEAFF	TGCGCCAGCAGCCAAGGGGTGGGGGCTGAAGCTTTCTTT
TRBV4-2	.	TRBJ2-7	.	CASSQEEATVYEQYF	TGTGCCAGCAGCCAAGAAGAGGCAACAGTTTACGAGCAGTACTTC
TRBV7-2	.	TRBJ2-1	.	CASSTRGLALYNEQFF	TGTGCCAGCAGCACTAGGGGGCTAGCGCTCTACAATGAGCAGTTCTTC
TRBV13	TRBD2	TRBJ2-7	.	CASSFQGTSGREQYF	TGTGCCAGCAGCTTTCAGGGGACTAGCGGGCGTGAGCAGTACTTC
TRBV6-6	.	TRBJ2-5	.	CASSYLRTEETQYF	TGTGCCAGCAGTTACTTACGGACAGAAGAGACCCAGTACTTC
TRBV15	TRBD2	TRBJ2-2	.	CATSRDSLAGVENTGELFF	TGTGCCACCAGCAGAGATAGTCTAGCGGGAGTCGAGAACACCGGGGAGCTGTTTTTT
TRBV5-6	.	TRBJ2-1	.	CASTRGTQQFF	TGTGCCAGCACCCGCGGGACCCAGCAGTTCTTC
TRBV28	.	TRBJ1-5	.	CASSEETSNQPQHF	TGTGCCAGCAGTGAGGAGACTAGCAATCAGCCCCAGCATTTT
TRBV6-6	.	TRBJ1-1	once	CASVEAVTEAFF	TGTGCCAGCGTTGAAGCGGTCACTGAAGCTTTCTTT
TRBV6-5	TRBD1	TRBJ2-5	few	CASSYSGRGETQYF	TGTGCCAGCAGTTACTCGGGCAGGGGGGAGACCCAGTACTTC
TRBV27	TRBD2	TRBJ2-1	once	CASRLAGVHNEQFF	TGTGCCAGCAGACTAGCGGGGGTACACAATGAGCAGTTCTTC
TRBV5-1	.	TRBJ2-3	once	CASSLNRLTDTQYF	TGCGCCAGCAGCTTGAATAGGTTGACAGATACGCAGTATTTT
TRBV6-1	TRBD2	TRBJ2-1	.	CAISGLAENEQFF	TGTGCCATCTCGGGACTAGCGGAGAATGAGCAGTTCTTC
TRBV27	TRBD2	TRBJ2-7	.	CASAQREVYEQYF	TGTGCCAGCGCCCAGCGGGAGGTTTACGAGCAGTACTTC
TRBV2	TRBD1	TRBJ1-1	.	CASREGQGNTEAFF	TGTGCCAGCAGGGAGGGACAGGGGAACACTGAAGCTTTCTTT
TRBV2	.	TRBJ2-1	.	CASRDSGNEQFF	TGTGCCAGCAGGGACTCGGGCAATGAGCAGTTCTTC
TRBV7-9	.	TRBJ2-4	few	CASSFPGSLAKNIQYF	TGTGCCAGCAGCTTCCCGGGGTCCCTAGCCAAAAACATTCAGTACTTC
TRBV4-2	TRBD2	TRBJ2-1	few	CASSQLAGYNEQFF	TGTGCCAGCAGCCAGCTAGCGGGTTACAATGAGCAGTTCTTC
TRBV5-1	TRBD2	TRBJ2-7	.	CASSIRTSGRGYEQYF	TGCGCCAGCAGCATACGGACTAGCGGGAGGGGATACGAGCAGTACTTC
TRBV7-9	TRBD1	TRBJ1-5	.	CASSYTGDQPQHF	TGTGCCAGCAGCTACACAGGGGATCAGCCCCAGCATTTT
TRBV7-9	.	TRBJ2-5	.	CASSLTETQYF	TGTGCCAGCAGCTTAACTGAGACCCAGTACTTC
TRBV4-1	.	TRBJ1-4	.	CASSQVATNEKLFF	TGCGCCAGCAGCCAGGTAGCAACTAATGAAAAACTGTTTTTT
TRBV6-6	.	TRBJ2-5	.	CASSYSSEETQYF	TGTGCCAGCAGTTACTCTAGTGAAGAGACCCAGTACTTC
TRBV5-1	.	TRBJ2-1	.	CASSRDSAEQFF	TGCGCCAGCAGCAGGGACTCCGCCGAGCAGTTCTTC
TRBV6-6	.	TRBJ2-3	.	CASSKQGSTDTQYF	TGTGCCAGCAGTAAACAGGGTAGCACAGATACGCAGTATTTT
TRBV7-2	.	TRBJ2-7	.	CASSLAGATYEQYF	TGTGCCAGCAGCTTAGCGGGGGCTACCTACGAGCAGTACTTC
TRBV7-6	.	TRBJ2-7	few	CASSFEQGLGYEQYF	TGTGCCAGCAGCTTTGAGCAGGGGCTTGGCTACGAGCAGTACTTC
TRBV29-1	.	TRBJ1-1	.	CSVSKKGVVPTEAFF	TGCAGCGTTTCTAAGAAGGGGGTAGTACCGACTGAAGCTTTCTTT
TRBV6-1	.	TRBJ2-1	.	CASSGEGGSYNEQFF	TGTGCCAGCAGTGGGGAAGGAGGCTCCTACAATGAGCAGTTCTTC
TRBV5-1	.	TRBJ2-1	few	CASSLAGGGLNNEQFF	TGCGCCAGCAGCTTGGCCGGAGGCGGACTCAACAATGAGCAGTTCTTC
TRBV4-1	TRBD2	TRBJ2-5	.	CASSQVLGGALETQYF	TGCGCCAGCAGCCAAGTTCTCGGGGGGGCATTGGAGACCCAGTACTTC
TRBV2	.	TRBJ2-3	many	CASSEFGGSTDTQYF	TGTGCCAGCAGTGAATTTGGGGGTAGCACAGATACGCAGTATTTT
TRBV6-1	.	TRBJ2-2	.	CASSEGGGPNTGELFF	TGTGCCAGCAGTGAAGGTGGGGGCCCGAACACCGGGGAGCTGTTTTTT
TRBV27	.	TRBJ1-1	.	CASSFRGNTEAFF	TGTGCCAGCAGTTTTCGGGGGAACACTGAAGCTTTCTTT
TRBV5-1	.	TRBJ2-2	.	CASRYNTGELFF	TGCGCCAGCAGATATAACACCGGGGAGCTGTTTTTT
TRBV27	TRBD2	TRBJ2-1	few	CASSLSAGGRYEQFF	TGTGCCAGCAGTTTATCTGCGGGAGGACGGTATGAGCAGTTCTTC
TRBV10-3	.	TRBJ1-3	.	CAIIPDSGNTIYF	TGTGCCATCATCCCCGACTCTGGAAACACCATATATTTT
TRBV30	.	TRBJ2-6	.	CAWSGANVLTF	TGTGCCTGGTCTGGGGCCAACGTCCTGACTTTC
TRBV5-4	TRBD2	TRBJ2-7	.	CASSLAGLSYEQYF	TGTGCCAGCAGCTTGGCGGGACTATCCTACGAGCAGTACTTC
TRBV4-1	.	TRBJ1-3	.	CASSQYEGTGNTIYF	TGCGCCAGCAGCCAGTATGAGGGAACTGGAAACACCATATATTTT
TRBV27	.	TRBJ2-5	few	CASSLGETQYF	TGTGCCAGCAGTTTAGGAGAGACCCAGTACTTC
TRBV5-6	.	TRBJ2-3	.	CASSLQGTRSDTQYF	TGTGCCAGCAGCTTGCAGGGGACGAGATCCGATACGCAGTATTTT
TRBV7-9	.	TRBJ2-5	few	CASSPGILGETQYF	TGTGCCAGCAGCCCTGGGATTCTGGGAGAGACCCAGTACTTC
TRBV28	.	TRBJ1-2	few	CASSFPRGRPMTF	TGTGCCAGCAGTTTTCCCAGGGGCCGCCCTATGACCTTC
TRBV6-5	.	TRBJ2-1	.	CASSYSRDLSYNEQFF	TGTGCCAGCAGTTACTCGAGGGATCTCTCCTACAATGAGCAGTTCTTC